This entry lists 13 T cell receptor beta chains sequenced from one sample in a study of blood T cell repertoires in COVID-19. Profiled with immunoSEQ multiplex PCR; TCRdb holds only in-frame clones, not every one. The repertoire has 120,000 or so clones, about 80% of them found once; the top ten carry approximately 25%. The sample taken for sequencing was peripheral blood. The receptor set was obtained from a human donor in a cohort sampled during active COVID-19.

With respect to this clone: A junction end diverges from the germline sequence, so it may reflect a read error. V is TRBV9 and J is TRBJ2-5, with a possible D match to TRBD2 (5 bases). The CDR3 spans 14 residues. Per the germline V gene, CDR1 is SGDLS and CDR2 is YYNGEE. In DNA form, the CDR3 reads TGTGCCAGCAGCCCTCGGACTGGCGAAGAAACCCAGTACTTC. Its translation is CASSPRTGEETQYF. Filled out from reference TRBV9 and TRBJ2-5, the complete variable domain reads DSGVTQTPKHLITATGQRVTLRCSPRSGDLSVYWYQQSLDQGLQFLIQYYNGEERAKGNILERFSAQQFPDLHSELNLSSLELGDSALYFCASSPRTGEETQYFGPGTRLLVL.

In nucleotides, the CDR3 is TGTGCCAGCAGCGTAGACAATCCCCTCAATGAGCAGTTCTTC. Its translation is CASSVDNPLNEQFF. The genes are TRBV7-8 and TRBJ2-1; D remains ambiguous. The V gene lost 5 bases and the J gene lost 6 bases, with 14 bases spanning the gap. The CDR3 runs 14 residues. CDR1 is SGHVS and CDR2 is FQNEAQ in the germline V gene.

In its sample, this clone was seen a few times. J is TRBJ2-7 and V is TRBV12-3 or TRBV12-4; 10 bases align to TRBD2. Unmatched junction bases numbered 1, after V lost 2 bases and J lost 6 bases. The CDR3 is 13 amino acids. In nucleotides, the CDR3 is TGTGCCAGCAGTTTACTAGCGGGAGTCGAGCAGTACTTC. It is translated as CASSLLAGVEQYF.

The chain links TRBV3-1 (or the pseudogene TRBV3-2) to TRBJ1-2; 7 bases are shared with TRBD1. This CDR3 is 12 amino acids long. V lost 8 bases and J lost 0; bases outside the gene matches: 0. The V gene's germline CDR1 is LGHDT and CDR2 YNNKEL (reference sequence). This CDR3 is CASGQANYGYTF. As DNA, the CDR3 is TGTGCCAGCGGACAGGCTAACTATGGCTACACCTTC.

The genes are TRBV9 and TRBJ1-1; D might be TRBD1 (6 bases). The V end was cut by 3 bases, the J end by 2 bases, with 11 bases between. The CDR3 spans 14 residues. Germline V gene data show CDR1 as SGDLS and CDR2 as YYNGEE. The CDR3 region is CASSARGLNTEAFF. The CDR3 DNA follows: TGTGCCAGCAGCGCCAGGGGTCTTAACACTGAAGCTTTCTTT.

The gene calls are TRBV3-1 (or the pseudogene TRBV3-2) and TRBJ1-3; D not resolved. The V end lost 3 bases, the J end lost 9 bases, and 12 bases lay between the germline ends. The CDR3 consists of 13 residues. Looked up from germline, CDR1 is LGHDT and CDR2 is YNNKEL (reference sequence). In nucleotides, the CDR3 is TGTGCCAGCAGCCAGGGCTTCCCCGGCACCATATATTTT. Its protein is CASSQGFPGTIYF.

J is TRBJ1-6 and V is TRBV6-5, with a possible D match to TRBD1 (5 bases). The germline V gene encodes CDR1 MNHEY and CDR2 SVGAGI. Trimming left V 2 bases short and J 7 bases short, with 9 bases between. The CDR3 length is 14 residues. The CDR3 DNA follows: TGTGCCAGCAGTTACGGAAGACAGAATTCACCCCTCCACTTT. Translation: CASSYGRQNSPLHF.

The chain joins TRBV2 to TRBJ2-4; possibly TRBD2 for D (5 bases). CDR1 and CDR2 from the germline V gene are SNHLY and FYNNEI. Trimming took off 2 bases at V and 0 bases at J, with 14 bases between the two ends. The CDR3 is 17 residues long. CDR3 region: CASSERGSPLAKNIQYF. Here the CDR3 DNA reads TGTGCCAGCAGTGAAAGAGGGTCCCCTCTAGCCAAAAACATTCAGTACTTC.

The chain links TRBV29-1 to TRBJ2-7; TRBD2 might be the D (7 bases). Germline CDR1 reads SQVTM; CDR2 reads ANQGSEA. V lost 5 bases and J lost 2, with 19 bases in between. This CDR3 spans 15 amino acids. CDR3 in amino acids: CSVWKGGGGPYEQYF. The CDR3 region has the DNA TGCAGCGTTTGGAAAGGGGGAGGGGGGCCCTACGAGCAGTACTTC.

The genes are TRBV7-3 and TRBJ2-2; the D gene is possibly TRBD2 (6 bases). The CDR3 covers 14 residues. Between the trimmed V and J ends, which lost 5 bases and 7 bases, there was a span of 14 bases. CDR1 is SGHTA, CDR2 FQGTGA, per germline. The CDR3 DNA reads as TGTGCCAGCAGCCCGACTAGTCCTGGCGGGGAGCTGTTTTTT. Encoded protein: CASSPTSPGGELFF.

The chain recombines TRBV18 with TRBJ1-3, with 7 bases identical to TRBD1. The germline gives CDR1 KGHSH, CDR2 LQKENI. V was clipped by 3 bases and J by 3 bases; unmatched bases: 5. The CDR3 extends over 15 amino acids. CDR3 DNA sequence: TGTGCCAGCTCACCGATAACAGGGGATGGAAACACCATATATTTT. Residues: CASSPITGDGNTIYF.

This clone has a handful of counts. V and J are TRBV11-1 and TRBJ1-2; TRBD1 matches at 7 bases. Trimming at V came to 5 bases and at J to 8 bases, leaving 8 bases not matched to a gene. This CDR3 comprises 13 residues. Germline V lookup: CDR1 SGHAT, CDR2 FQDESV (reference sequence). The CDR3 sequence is CASSRQGAKGYTF. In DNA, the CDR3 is TGTGCCAGCAGCCGACAGGGTGCCAAGGGCTACACCTTC.

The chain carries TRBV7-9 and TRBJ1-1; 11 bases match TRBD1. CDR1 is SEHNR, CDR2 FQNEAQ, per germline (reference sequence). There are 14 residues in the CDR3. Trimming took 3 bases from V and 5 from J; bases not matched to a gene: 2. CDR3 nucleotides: TGTGCCAGCAGCTTCCGGGACAGGGGGACTGAAGCTTTCTTT. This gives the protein CASSFRDRGTEAFF.